The T cell receptor (beta chain) described here comes from a study of cytomegalovirus exposure and HLA in healthy donors. For this clone: Its antigen is not identified.

This CDR3 comprises 15 residues. The germline CDR1 and CDR2 sequences are SGDLS and YYNGEE. Trimming pared 3 bases from V and 2 bases from J, leaving 12 bases between. Method: immunoSEQ multiplex PCR; TCRdb's copy keeps in-frame clones and lacks some. The sample yields under 150,000 clones, approximately 88% seen once. Overall study results and limits: A few chains tied to CMV proved CMV antigen-specific in vitro. It was around 160 TCR beta chains that were listed as cytomegalovirus-associated.

V is TRBV9 and J is TRBJ1-3; D may be TRBD1 (6 bases). Sequencing was carried out using PBMCs. This TCR was recovered from a woman between 18 and 29 years old in good health and CMV-seropositive. The CDR3 spells CASSAGTTAGNTIYF. The CDR3 nucleotides are TGTGCCAGCAGCGCCGGGACAACCGCTGGAAACACCATATATTTT.